This T cell receptor (beta chain) was profiled in a study of T cells in Graves' hyperthyroidism and ophthalmopathy. RNA transcripts served as the template for amplifying TCR beta CDR3 regions. HTBI primers drove first-round RT-PCR of the TCR CDR3. From the multiplex PCR reads, TCRdb called clonotypes with MiXCR, one entry per CDR3 protein. The sample yields about 360,000 distinct CDR3 sequences, 15% to 18% seen once. General observations from the study: Blood shared most expanded thyroid clonotypes above 0.001.

CDR1 is DFQATT and CDR2 is SNEGSKA in the germline V gene (reference sequence). V gave up 3 bases and J gave up 4 bases, with 21 bases separating them. The CDR3 totals 16 residues. This clonotype was seen many times. The antigen remains undetermined. This chain uses TRBV20-1 with TRBJ1-2, with D tentatively TRBD1 (5 bases). The TCR sequence derives from a woman aged 18-29 years with Graves' hyperthyroidism that later progressed to Graves' ophthalmopathy. Sequenced: blood. The chain's CDR3 is CSASSRAGGDPYGYTF. CDR3 sequence (DNA): TGCAGTGCTAGTTCGCGAGCGGGAGGGGATCCCTATGGCTACACCTTC.